Presented here are 2 T cell receptor beta chains from one specimen sequenced in a study of PD-L1 blockade in urothelial cancer. Assay used: immunoSEQ multiplex PCR; TCRdb lists only in-frame clones, some missing. Of tens of thousands of clones listed, around 90% are singletons. The material sequenced was PBMCs, taken around atezolizumab (anti-PD-L1) treatment. These receptors came from a man aged 45 to 65 with urothelial cancer.

V gene TRBV6-1 combines with J gene TRBJ2-2; 14 bases line up with TRBD2. V lost 4 bases to trimming and J lost 2 bases; unmatched junction nucleotides: 3. The CDR3 is 17 residues long. Germline V gene lookup returns CDR1 MNHNS and CDR2 SASEGT. The CDR3 loop reads CASSAGLAGVNTGELFF. For the CDR3, the DNA is TGTGCCAGCAGTGCGGGACTAGCGGGAGTAAACACCGGGGAGCTGTTTTTT.

This clone was counted between two and nine times. The CDR3 here is CASSLGRGPGGYTF. In nucleotides, the CDR3 is TGTGCCAGCAGCTTGGGTAGGGGGCCCGGTGGCTACACCTTC. This chain joins TRBV5-6 and TRBJ1-2; 7 bases match TRBD1. V gave up 0 bases and J gave up 7 bases; unmatched junction bases: 6. The CDR3 totals 14 residues. Germline assignment: CDR1 SGHDT and CDR2 YYEEEE.